This T cell receptor beta chain was observed in a study of T cell repertoires in cytomegalovirus infection. Study-wide context: Well-studied HLA-B-restricted CMV epitopes were used in the study alongside recently identified HLA-C-restricted ones.

A few counts support this clonotype. Its cognate antigen is unknown. TCRdb reprocessed the reads via MiXCR and lists one record per CDR3 protein. The repertoire consists of some 800,000 distinct CDR3 sequences, with approximately 29% occurring once and the leading ten covering 9.5% to 15%. Study-wide results and caveats: Cumulative public TCR beta family frequency identified CMV carriers with the relevant HLA. It was HLA-C-restricted CMV-specific TCR beta clonotypes that dominated the response ex vivo.

Sequenced here: cultured CD8+ T cells from PBMCs, sampled from culture after CMV antigen stimulation. This receptor was identified in a human donor in good health (CMV status not recorded). Some clones in this sample may be carry-over from other donors' samples.

The CDR3 protein is CASSSATELFF. CDR3 bases: TGCGCCAGCAGCTCGGCCACAGAGCTGTTTTTT. This chain connects TRBV5-1 to TRBJ2-2; D call uncertain. CDR3 size: 11 residues. V shed 3 bases and J shed 11 bases, with 8 bases lying between them. CDR1 SGHRS and CDR2 YFSETQ come from the germline V gene.